The 22 T cell receptor beta chains below were found in one sample sequenced in a study of shared clonotypes between healthy human individuals. TCRdb keeps only in-frame clones here, not all; method: immunoSEQ multiplex PCR. The data show about 2 million clones, around 95% seen once. The sequenced material came from naive CD4+ T cells sorted from blood. This sample's subset: CD45RA+ positively selected. The origin of the receptors is a young man in good health.

About this clone: At the DNA level, this CDR3 is encoded by other sequences in the same sample as well. The chain recombines TRBV5-1 with TRBJ1-1; 7 bases match TRBD1. The V segment lost 0 bases and the J segment 3 bases; nucleotides outside the gene matches: 2. Germline lookup yields CDR1 SGHRS and CDR2 YFSETQ. This CDR3 has 14 residues. CDR3 sequence: CASSLGDRDTEAFF. The CDR3 bases are TGCGCCAGCAGCTTGGGTGACAGGGACACTGAAGCTTTCTTT.

Comment on this clone: Other nucleotide sequences in the sample specify the same CDR3. The rearrangement uses TRBV18 and TRBJ1-5, with TRBD1 as a possible D gene (5 bases). Trimming removed 4 bases from V and 1 base from J, with 5 bases in between. The length of the CDR3 is 13 residues. The germline CDR1 and CDR2 sequences are KGHSH and LQKENI. The CDR3 DNA reads as TGTGCCAGCTCACGGGGGAGCAATCAGCCCCAGCATTTT. This sequence encodes CASSRGSNQPQHF.

This rearrangement joins TRBV4-1 to TRBJ2-1; 8 positions agree with TRBD2. V lost 2 bases, J lost 5 bases, and 8 bases stayed unmatched. The CDR3 spans 16 residues. Germline V gene data show CDR1 as MGHRA and CDR2 as YSYEKL. The CDR3 nucleotides read TGCGCCAGCAGCCAACCCACTAGCGGAAAAAACAATGAGCAGTTCTTC. This translates into CASSQPTSGKNNEQFF.

The V and J genes are TRBV2 and TRBJ2-7, with D tentatively TRBD1 (6 bases). The CDR3 sequence is 12 residues long. Germline V gene data show CDR1 as SNHLY and CDR2 as FYNNEI. V was clipped by 6 bases and J by 4 bases, with 10 bases between them. DNA for the CDR3: TGTGCCAGCAGCCGGGACAATTACGAGCAGTACTTC. The encoded protein is CASSRDNYEQYF. Complete variable domain (other parts from reference TRBV2 and TRBJ2-7): EPEVTQTPSHQVTQMGQEVILRCVPISNHLYFYWYRQILGQKVEFLVSFYNNEISEKSEIFDDQFSVERPDGSNFTLKIRSTKLEDSAMYFCASSRDNYEQYFGPGTRLTVT.

Of note for this clone: A much larger clone is a single base away; this may be a read error. The V gene is TRBV29-1, the J gene TRBJ2-7, with D perhaps matching TRBD2 (6 bases). CDR1 and CDR2 from the germline V gene are SQVTM and ANQGSEA. Trimming pared 4 bases from V and 4 bases from J, leaving 14 bases between. The CDR3 is made up of 13 amino acids. The CDR3 DNA sequence: TGCAGCGTTGGGGACTGGGGAGGTTACGAGCAGTACTTC. Translation gives CSVGDWGGYEQYF.

This clone showed up just once. The V and J genes are TRBV5-5 and TRBJ1-2; maybe TRBD1 (6 bases). The germline gives CDR1 SGHKS, CDR2 YYEKEE (reference sequence). The V and J ends lost 0 bases and 4 bases respectively, with 13 bases between them. This CDR3 is built from 15 residues. Written as DNA, the CDR3 is TGTGCCAGCAGCTTGGCTTGGCAGGGGTTCTATGGCTACACCTTC. Amino acid sequence: CASSLAWQGFYGYTF.

The chain employs TRBV25-1 and TRBJ2-1; no definite D call. V lost 5 bases and J lost 6, with 5 bases in between. Germline loops: CDR1 MGHDK, CDR2 SYGVNS. The CDR3 has 11 amino acids. The CDR3 protein is CASSWFNEQFF. In DNA, the CDR3 is TGTGCCAGCAGTTGGTTCAATGAGCAGTTCTTC.

This rearrangement joins TRBV4-1 to TRBJ2-4; 8 bases are a match to TRBD2. Trimming took 3 bases from V and 3 from J; bases not matched to a gene: 10. Germline lookup yields CDR1 MGHRA and CDR2 YSYEKL. CDR3 length equals 17 residues. The CDR3 is CASSHPLAGRGKNIQYF. The DNA for the CDR3 is TGCGCCAGCAGCCATCCCCTTGCCGGGAGGGGCAAAAACATTCAGTACTTC.

The CDR3 DNA is TGTGCCAGCAGCTTCTTTAGGGCCACAGATACGCAGTATTTT. Translation: CASSFFRATDTQYF. The V gene is TRBV7-2, the J gene TRBJ2-3; no reliable D call. Trimming removed 3 bases at V and 2 bases at J, with 9 bases between. The CDR3 runs 14 residues. The germline V gene encodes CDR1 SGHTA and CDR2 FQGNSA.

In the case of this clone: The sample has other DNA sequences that encode this CDR3 too. The gene calls are TRBV10-1 and TRBJ2-7, with D tentatively TRBD1 or TRBD2 (5 bases each). This CDR3 is 14 amino acids long. Germline CDR1 and CDR2: WNHNN and SYGVQD (reference sequence). V shed 4 bases and J shed 2 bases, with 12 bases lying between them. The CDR3 DNA sequence: TGCGCCAGCAGTGCAGGGACCGGCCCCTACGAGCAGTACTTC. It is translated as CASSAGTGPYEQYF.

This clone was counted once. The chain couples TRBV6-1 to TRBJ1-6; D gene ambiguous. From germline, CDR1 is MNHNS and CDR2 SASEGT. V gave up 6 bases and J gave up 9 bases, with 12 bases separating them. The CDR3 extends over 13 amino acids. CDR3 sequence: CASSDIHVSPLHF. The CDR3 bases are TGTGCCAGCAGCGATATACACGTTTCACCCCTCCACTTT.

The chain joins TRBV28 to TRBJ2-2, with D perhaps TRBD2 (6 bases). CDR3 length: 16 amino acids. Looked up from germline, CDR1 is MDHEN and CDR2 is SYDVKM. The V end was cut by 5 bases, the J end by 4 bases, with 17 bases between. The CDR3 DNA is TGTGCCAGCAGTGGGGGAGGCAGGGATTTCACCGGGGAGCTGTTTTTT. Translated: CASSGGGRDFTGELFF.

A word on this clone: This same CDR3 is encoded by further DNA sequences in the sample. The V gene is TRBV6-5, the J gene TRBJ2-7, with 9 bases fitting TRBD1. The V and J ends lost 0 bases and 4 bases, in that order; junction bases with no gene match: 4. CDR3 size: 15 residues. Germline V gives CDR1 MNHEY, CDR2 SVGAGI. The CDR3 spells CASSYSGTGTYEQYF. As DNA, the CDR3 is TGTGCCAGCAGTTACTCCGGGACAGGGACATACGAGCAGTACTTC.

About this clone: This sample also contains other DNA sequences that code for the same CDR3. This chain joins TRBV18 and TRBJ1-2; D is undetermined. The V end was cut by 2 bases, the J end by 2 bases, with 6 bases between. The germline V gene has CDR1 KGHSH and CDR2 LQKENI. The CDR3 sequence is 13 residues long. This CDR3 reads CASSPGPNYGYTF. CDR3 coding DNA: TGTGCCAGCTCACCAGGACCCAACTATGGCTACACCTTC. Using reference TRBV18 and TRBJ1-2 for the parts outside the CDR3, the full variable domain is NAGVMQNPRHLVRRRGQEARLRCSPMKGHSHVYWYRQLPEEGLKFMVYLQKENIIDESGMPKERFSAEFPKEGPSILRIQQVVRGDSAAYFCASSPGPNYGYTFGSGTRLTVV.

This clone has only one observation. The chain has TRBV4-1 and TRBJ2-7; TRBD1 is a possible D gene (6 bases). Germline loops: CDR1 MGHRA, CDR2 YSYEKL. The ends were cut back, 1 base at V and 3 bases at J, with 10 bases in the middle. This CDR3 has 14 amino acids. The CDR3 DNA is TGCGCCAGCAGCCAAGTAGGACAGATCTACGAGCAGTACTTC. It translates to CASSQVGQIYEQYF.

Details on this clone: Given a much more abundant clone one base away, this may be a read error. V gene TRBV4-2 combines with J gene TRBJ2-6; the D gene is possibly TRBD2 (6 bases). CDR1 is LGHNA and CDR2 is YNFKEQ in the germline V gene. Trimming shortened V by 11 bases and J by 7 bases, and 15 bases separated the two germline ends. This CDR3 is built from 13 residues. This CDR3 is CAWRVAGANVLTF. The DNA of the CDR3 is TGTGCCTGGAGGGTGGCCGGAGCCAACGTCCTGACTTTC.

The V call is TRBV11-2, the J call TRBJ2-7, with D unclear. The CDR3 runs 14 residues. Germline CDR1 SGHAT, CDR2 FQNNGV. Trimming stripped 5 bases from V and 2 bases from J, with 13 bases between. The CDR3 DNA follows: TGTGCCAGCAGCGCCAACAGAGGTGCCTACGAGCAGTACTTC. Its protein is CASSANRGAYEQYF. Supplemented by reference TRBV11-2 and TRBJ2-7, the full variable domain reads EAGVAQSPRYKIIEKRQSVAFWCNPISGHATLYWYQQILGQGPKLLIQFQNNGVVDDSQLPKDRFSAERLKGVDSTLKIQPAKLEDSAVYLCASSANRGAYEQYFGPGTRLTVT.

The genes are TRBV6-6 and TRBJ1-6; TRBD1 might be the D (5 bases). CDR1 and CDR2 from the germline V gene are MNHNY and SVGAGI (reference sequence). Trimming left V 1 base short and J 14 bases short, with 9 bases between. CDR3 length: 12 amino acids. The CDR3, as DNA: TGTGCCAGCAGTTACTTCCAGGGAACCCTCCACTTT. Amino acid sequence: CASSYFQGTLHF.

The chain employs TRBV5-1 and TRBJ2-4; D ambiguous. This CDR3 region has 13 residues. Trimming took off 1 base at V and 6 bases at J, with 8 bases between the two ends. Germline V lookup: CDR1 SGHRS, CDR2 YFSETQ. Here the CDR3 DNA reads TGCGCCAGCAGCTTGCGGATACGAAACATTCAGTACTTC. Translated: CASSLRIRNIQYF.

The rearrangement uses TRBV6-5 and TRBJ2-7; TRBD2 aligns across 7 bases. The V and J ends lost 0 bases and 3 bases, in that order; junction bases with no gene match: 5. This CDR3 comprises 15 residues. The V gene's germline CDR1 is MNHEY and CDR2 SVGAGI. CDR3 nucleotide sequence: TGTGCCAGCAGTTACTCGCGGGAGCAAAACTACGAGCAGTACTTC. Protein sequence: CASSYSREQNYEQYF.

Comment on this clone: A single base separates this from a much larger clone, so it may be a read error. The rearrangement links TRBV4-2 to TRBJ1-3, with D unclear. This CDR3 has 16 residues. Germline-derived CDR1 and CDR2 are LGHNA and YNFKEQ. V lost 2 bases and J 2 bases, leaving 13 bases between the germline ends. The CDR3 loop is CASSQPGRVAGNTIYF. CDR3 in DNA: TGTGCCAGCAGCCAACCTGGGAGGGTGGCTGGAAACACCATATATTTT.

This clone was observed once. CDR3 in amino acids: CASSPMGAPLHF. CDR3 coding DNA: TGTGCCAGCTCACCAATGGGGGCACCCCTCCACTTT. The V call is TRBV18, the J call TRBJ1-6, with D perhaps TRBD1 (5 bases). Trimming left V 2 bases short and J 11 bases short, with 7 bases between. The CDR3 length is 12 residues. CDR1 is KGHSH and CDR2 is LQKENI in the germline V gene. The whole variable domain, filled in from reference TRBV18 and TRBJ1-6, reads NAGVMQNPRHLVRRRGQEARLRCSPMKGHSHVYWYRQLPEEGLKFMVYLQKENIIDESGMPKERFSAEFPKEGPSILRIQQVVRGDSAAYFCASSPMGAPLHFGNGTRLTVT.